This is a list of T cell receptor beta chains from one sample in a study of CD8 T cells in Susac syndrome. MiXCR, run by TCRdb on the immunoSEQ multiplex PCR reads, gives a single entry per CDR3 protein. The sample lists 150,000 to 250,000 distinct CDR3 sequences; 90% to 95% were seen once. Sample: CD4+ T cells from PBMCs. These receptors came from a human donor with multiple sclerosis. Each CDR3 is given with its conserved first and last residue. A D gene is named only where the DNA matches it firmly. The size field is filled for only some rows; it gives once, few, many or a size class.

CDR3 protein	CDR3 DNA	V gene	clone size	D gene	J gene
CASFTGTGHGYTF	TGTGCCTCCTTCACGGGGACAGGGCATGGCTACACCTTC	TRBV5-4	NA	TRBD1	TRBJ1-2
CASSPGYAGGAYEQYF	TGTGCCAGCTCACCGGGCTATGCGGGAGGAGCCTACGAGCAGTACTTC	TRBV18	NA	TRBD2	TRBJ2-7
CASSLTMGGDEQFF	TGTGCCAGCAGCCTAACTATGGGGGGCGATGAGCAGTTCTTC	TRBV3-1	NA	NA	TRBJ2-1
CSASQLAAGGRAQYF	TGCAGTGCTAGCCAATTGGCGGCAGGGGGGAGGGCCCAGTACTTC	TRBV20-1	NA	NA	TRBJ2-5
CASSPIGQGAGEQYF	TGTGCCAGCAGCCCCATCGGGCAGGGGGCGGGCGAGCAGTACTTC	TRBV16	NA	TRBD1	TRBJ2-7
CASRVGTLNGYTF	TGTGCCAGTAGAGTCGGGACGTTGAATGGCTACACCTTC	TRBV19	NA	NA	TRBJ1-2
CASSPPAGQGQETQYF	TGTGCCAGCAGTCCCCCCGCGGGACAGGGGCAAGAGACCCAGTACTTC	TRBV6-1	NA	TRBD1	TRBJ2-5
CASSVGTGGPVETQYF	TGTGCCAGCAGCGTAGGGACGGGAGGGCCTGTTGAGACCCAGTACTTC	TRBV9	once	TRBD2	TRBJ2-5
CASSLDRVYGYTF	TGTGCCAGCAGTCTTGACAGGGTCTATGGCTACACCTTC	TRBV5-6	NA	TRBD1	TRBJ1-2
CASSQERPSGSPYEQYF	TGCGCCAGCAGCCAAGAAAGGCCCAGCGGGAGTCCCTACGAGCAGTACTTC	TRBV4-1	once	TRBD2	TRBJ2-7
CSASEGDSYEQYF	TGCAGTGCTAGTGAGGGAGACTCCTACGAGCAGTACTTC	TRBV20-1	NA	NA	TRBJ2-7
CASSPGPSNQPQHF	TGTGCCAGCAGCCCCGGGCCCAGCAATCAGCCCCAGCATTTT	TRBV3-1	few	NA	TRBJ1-5
CASSYGGRTSGRAHEQYF	TGTGCCAGCAGTTACGGGGGACGGACTAGCGGGAGAGCCCACGAGCAGTACTTC	TRBV6-5	NA	TRBD2	TRBJ2-7
CSVGQGEAEAFF	TGCAGCGTTGGGCAGGGGGAAGCTGAAGCTTTCTTT	TRBV29-1	NA	TRBD1	TRBJ1-1
CASSEQDTEYNEQFF	TGTGCCAGCAGTGAACAGGACACAGAGTACAATGAGCAGTTCTTC	TRBV2	NA	NA	TRBJ2-1
CSAKQNTQYF	TGCAGTGCTAAACAAAATACGCAGTATTTT	TRBV20-1	NA	NA	TRBJ2-3
CASSFWGETEAFF	TGCGCCAGCAGCTTCTGGGGTGAGACTGAAGCTTTCTTT	TRBV5-1	NA	NA	TRBJ1-1